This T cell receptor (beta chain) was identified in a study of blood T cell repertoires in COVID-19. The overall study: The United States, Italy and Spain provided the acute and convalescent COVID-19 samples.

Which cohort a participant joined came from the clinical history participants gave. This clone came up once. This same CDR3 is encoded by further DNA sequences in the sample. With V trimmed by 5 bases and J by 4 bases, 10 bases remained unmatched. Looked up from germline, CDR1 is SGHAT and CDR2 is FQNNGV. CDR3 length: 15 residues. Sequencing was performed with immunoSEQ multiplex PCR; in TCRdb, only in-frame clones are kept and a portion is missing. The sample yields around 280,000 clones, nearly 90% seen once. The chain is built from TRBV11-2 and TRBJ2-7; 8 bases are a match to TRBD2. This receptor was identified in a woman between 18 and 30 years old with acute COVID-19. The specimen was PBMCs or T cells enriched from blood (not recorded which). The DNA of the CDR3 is TGTGCCAGCAGCCCCGGGGGGGGGAGCCCATACGAGCAGTACTTC. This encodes CASSPGGGSPYEQYF.